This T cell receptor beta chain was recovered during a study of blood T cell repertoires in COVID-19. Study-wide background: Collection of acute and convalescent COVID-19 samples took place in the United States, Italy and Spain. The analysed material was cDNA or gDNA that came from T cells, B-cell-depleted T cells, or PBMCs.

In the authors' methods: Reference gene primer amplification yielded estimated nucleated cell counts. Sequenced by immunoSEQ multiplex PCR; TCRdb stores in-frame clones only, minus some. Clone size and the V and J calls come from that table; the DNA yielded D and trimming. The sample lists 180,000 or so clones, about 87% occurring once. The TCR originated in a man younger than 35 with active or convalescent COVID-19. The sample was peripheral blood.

DNA of the CDR3: TGTGCCAGCAGCACCGGGACTAGCTCACACACAGATACGCAGTATTTT. Protein: CASSTGTSSHTDTQYF. This chain links TRBV5-4 with TRBJ2-3; 9 bases agree with TRBD2. Germline V gene data show CDR1 as SGHNT and CDR2 as YYREEE (reference sequence). V lost 4 bases to trimming and J lost 2 bases; unmatched junction nucleotides: 8. The CDR3 spans 16 residues.